This entry lists 20 T cell receptor beta chains sequenced from one sample in a study of blood T cell repertoires in COVID-19. The data were produced by immunoSEQ multiplex PCR, yet TCRdb's version contains in-frame clones alone and is incomplete. The table lists about 41,000 clones, about four fifths of them singletons. Source material: peripheral blood. The receptors originated from an elderly woman with acute or convalescent COVID-19.

V gene TRBV7-2 combines with J gene TRBJ2-7; 9 positions match TRBD2. The CDR3 has 17 amino acids. CDR1 and CDR2 from the germline V gene are SGHTA and FQGNSA. J gave up 5 bases and V 2 bases, and 13 bases lay outside the gene matches. The CDR3 loop reads CASSLKGGGGVLDEQYF. The CDR3 DNA follows: TGTGCCAGCAGCTTAAAGGGTGGCGGGGGGGTTTTGGACGAGCAGTACTTC.

This chain links TRBV6-5 with TRBJ2-1; 11 nucleotides match TRBD2. This CDR3 contains 14 residues. Germline lookup yields CDR1 MNHEY and CDR2 SVGAGI. After removal of 5 bases from V and 10 bases from J, the junction contained 7 bases not matched to a gene. CDR3 in DNA: TGTGCCAGCAGTCCGGGACTAGCGGCCCGCGAGCAGTTCTTC. Translation gives CASSPGLAAREQFF.

The J gene is TRBJ1-1, the V gene TRBV29-1; 7 nucleotides line up with TRBD1. Germline V gene data show CDR1 as SQVTM and CDR2 as ANQGSEA. The CDR3 runs to 13 residues. V lost 0 bases, J lost 11 bases, and 9 bases stayed unmatched. For the CDR3, the DNA is TGCAGCGTTGAAGAAAATACAGGGGAATCGGCTTTCTTT. This translates into CSVEENTGESAFF.

This clone was recorded only once. The rearrangement uses TRBV7-2 and TRBJ2-1; the match to TRBD2 covers 7 bases. V was clipped by 5 bases and J by 9 bases; unmatched bases: 16. Per the germline V gene, CDR1 is SGHTA and CDR2 is FQGNSA. The CDR3 sequence is 16 residues long. The CDR3 nucleotides are TGTGCCAGCAGCCCTCGACTAGCATCAGGTACTGTTGAGCAGTTCTTC. Its protein product is CASSPRLASGTVEQFF.

The rearrangement uses TRBV6-5 and TRBJ1-6; 7 bases agree with TRBD1. Looked up from germline, CDR1 is MNHEY and CDR2 is SVGAGI. V was clipped by 7 bases and J by 8 bases; unmatched bases: 5. The CDR3 sequence is 13 residues long. CDR3 residues: CASTRDRDSPLHF. For the CDR3, the DNA is TGTGCCAGCACCCGAGACAGGGATTCACCCCTCCACTTT.

The chain recombines TRBV27 with TRBJ2-3; 7 nucleotides line up with TRBD1. Germline V gene data show CDR1 as MNHEY and CDR2 as SMNVEV (reference sequence). This CDR3 region has 15 residues. J gave up 4 bases and V 3 bases, and 7 bases lay outside the gene matches. CDR3 region: CASSFRDSGSDTQYF. Here the CDR3 DNA reads TGTGCCAGCAGTTTCCGGGACAGCGGTTCAGATACGCAGTATTTT.

The chain recombines TRBV25-1 with TRBJ1-6; TRBD1 aligns across 10 bases. This CDR3 region has 18 residues. Per the germline V gene, CDR1 is MGHDK and CDR2 is SYGVNS. The trim removed 4 bases at V and 10 bases at J, leaving 16 bases unmatched. The CDR3 reads CASSAWGLRTGGKSPLHF. CDR3 DNA sequence: TGTGCCAGCAGTGCCTGGGGGCTTCGGACAGGGGGTAAGTCACCCCTCCACTTT.

This chain joins TRBV5-1 and TRBJ2-5; maybe TRBD1 (5 bases). CDR1 SGHRS and CDR2 YFSETQ come from the germline V gene. V was cut by 0 bases and J by 5 bases, with 11 bases left in between. The CDR3 is made up of 14 amino acids. Here the CDR3 DNA reads TGCGCCAGCAGCTTGGTGGACACCCGGGAGACCCAGTACTTC. It is translated as CASSLVDTRETQYF.

This clone has a single count. This rearrangement joins TRBV2 to TRBJ2-1, with 9 positions matching TRBD1. V trimming: 8 bases; J trimming: 8 bases; junction bases outside the gene matches: 10. Germline V gives CDR1 SNHLY, CDR2 FYNNEI. The CDR3 length is 14 residues. CDR3 sequence: CASLRNRGPHEQFF. In DNA, the CDR3 is TGTGCCAGCTTGAGGAACAGGGGGCCGCATGAGCAGTTCTTC.

The rearrangement links TRBV6-5 to TRBJ1-6, with 7 positions matching TRBD1. The CDR3 loop spans 14 amino acids. CDR1 is MNHEY, CDR2 SVGAGI, per germline. V dropped 6 bases and J dropped 7; count of bases not matched to a gene: 6. The CDR3 protein is CASRAGTVNSPLHF. Written as DNA, the CDR3 is TGTGCCAGCAGGGCCGGGACAGTAAATTCACCCCTCCACTTT.

The chain carries TRBV19 and TRBJ1-4; 9 bases are shared with TRBD1. V was clipped by 5 bases and J by 3 bases; unmatched bases: 4. The V gene's germline CDR1 is LNHDA and CDR2 SQIVND (reference sequence). There are 15 residues in the CDR3. DNA of the CDR3: TGTGCCAGTAGTCTGGGACAGGGACCTAATGAAAAACTGTTTTTT. It translates to CASSLGQGPNEKLFF. The variable domain in full, completed from reference TRBV19 and TRBJ1-4, reads DGGITQSPKYLFRKEGQNVTLSCEQNLNHDAMYWYRQDPGQGLRLIYYSQIVNDFQKGDIAEGYSVSREKKESFPLTVTSAQKNPTAFYLCASSLGQGPNEKLFFGSGTQLSVL.

The chain has TRBV4-1 and TRBJ2-2; 11 bases map to TRBD1. V gave up 4 bases and J gave up 3 bases; unmatched junction bases: 4. Germline CDR1 and CDR2: MGHRA and YSYEKL. The CDR3 spans 16 residues. As DNA, the CDR3 is TGCGCCAGCAGCCCCGGACAGGGGGCGGACACCGGGGAGCTGTTTTTT. This sequence encodes CASSPGQGADTGELFF.

This rearrangement joins TRBV27 to TRBJ1-2; 9 nucleotides agree with TRBD1. Trimming removed 5 bases from V and 4 bases from J; junction bases left unmatched: 8. There are 15 residues in the CDR3. Germline V CDR1 and CDR2: MNHEY, SMNVEV (reference sequence). In nucleotides, the CDR3 is TGTGCCAGCAGTCTTGGGACAGGGTATGGCTATGGCTACACCTTC. This translates into CASSLGTGYGYGYTF.

V gene TRBV27 combines with J gene TRBJ2-5; D may be TRBD1 (6 bases). CDR3 length equals 16 residues. CDR1 and CDR2 (germline): MNHEY, SMNVEV (reference sequence). V shed 0 bases and J shed 5 bases, with 16 bases lying between them. The CDR3 DNA follows: TGTGCCAGCAGTTTATCGAACAACAGGGAAGCCGAGACCCAGTACTTC. Protein sequence: CASSLSNNREAETQYF.

The V gene is TRBV18, the J gene TRBJ1-3; 8 bases fit TRBD1. The CDR3 is made up of 15 amino acids. Trimming at V came to 4 bases and at J to 7 bases, leaving 9 bases not matched to a gene. Per the germline V gene, CDR1 is KGHSH and CDR2 is LQKENI. As DNA, the CDR3 is TGTGCCAGCTCACTGAAGTGGCAGGGGGCGAACACCATATATTTT. It specifies CASSLKWQGANTIYF.

This clone was counted only a few times. This is likely a read error, given that the CDR3 carries no conserved phenylalanine or tryptophan at its end. The DNA is left out, because the CDR3 cannot be placed on it with certainty; the CDR3 is given as TCRdb lists it. This sequence joins TRBV5-1 and TRBJ2-3; the table names TRBD2, a call not compared with the DNA. The CDR3 numbers 11 amino acids, ends counted. The germline CDR1 and CDR2 sequences are SGHRS and YFSETQ. CDR3: CASSVGVTRGA.

This clone was recorded a few times. The chain uses TRBV7-2 and TRBJ2-3; 8 bases match TRBD2. J gave up 0 bases and V 7 bases, and 9 bases lay outside the gene matches. This CDR3 spans 16 amino acids. Germline CDR1 is SGHTA and CDR2 is FQGNSA. The CDR3 loop is CASILQSGGSTDTQYF. The CDR3 nucleotides are TGTGCCAGCATCCTTCAATCGGGGGGGAGCACAGATACGCAGTATTTT.

This chain joins TRBV9 and TRBJ1-1, with 7 bases aligning to TRBD1. J gave up 1 base and V 4 bases, and 7 bases lay outside the gene matches. The germline gives CDR1 SGDLS, CDR2 YYNGEE. The CDR3 covers 15 residues. CDR3 region: CASSPTGEGNTEAFF. CDR3 DNA sequence: TGTGCCAGCAGCCCCACAGGGGAAGGGAACACTGAAGCTTTCTTT.

The genes are TRBV19 and TRBJ1-3, with 9 nucleotides matching TRBD1. Germline trimming cut 3 bases from V and 2 bases from J; bases unmatched to any gene: 2. Germline CDR1 LNHDA, CDR2 SQIVND (reference sequence). The CDR3 runs to 15 residues. The CDR3 reads CASSMDRGPGNTIYF. The CDR3 DNA reads TGTGCCAGTAGTATGGACAGGGGCCCTGGAAACACCATATATTTT. The complete variable domain, with remaining parts taken from reference TRBV19 and TRBJ1-3, reads DGGITQSPKYLFRKEGQNVTLSCEQNLNHDAMYWYRQDPGQGLRLIYYSQIVNDFQKGDIAEGYSVSREKKESFPLTVTSAQKNPTAFYLCASSMDRGPGNTIYFGEGSWLTVV.

This clone was seen once. The chain recombines TRBV5-5 with TRBJ2-3; a weak D match, TRBD2 (6 bases). The CDR3 has 15 amino acids. The V gene's germline CDR1 is SGHKS and CDR2 YYEKEE (reference sequence). V was clipped by 1 base and J by 1 base, with 10 bases between them. Written as DNA, the CDR3 is TGTGCCAGCAGCTTGTTAATAGCGGGCACAGATACGCAGTATTTT. It codes for CASSLLIAGTDTQYF.